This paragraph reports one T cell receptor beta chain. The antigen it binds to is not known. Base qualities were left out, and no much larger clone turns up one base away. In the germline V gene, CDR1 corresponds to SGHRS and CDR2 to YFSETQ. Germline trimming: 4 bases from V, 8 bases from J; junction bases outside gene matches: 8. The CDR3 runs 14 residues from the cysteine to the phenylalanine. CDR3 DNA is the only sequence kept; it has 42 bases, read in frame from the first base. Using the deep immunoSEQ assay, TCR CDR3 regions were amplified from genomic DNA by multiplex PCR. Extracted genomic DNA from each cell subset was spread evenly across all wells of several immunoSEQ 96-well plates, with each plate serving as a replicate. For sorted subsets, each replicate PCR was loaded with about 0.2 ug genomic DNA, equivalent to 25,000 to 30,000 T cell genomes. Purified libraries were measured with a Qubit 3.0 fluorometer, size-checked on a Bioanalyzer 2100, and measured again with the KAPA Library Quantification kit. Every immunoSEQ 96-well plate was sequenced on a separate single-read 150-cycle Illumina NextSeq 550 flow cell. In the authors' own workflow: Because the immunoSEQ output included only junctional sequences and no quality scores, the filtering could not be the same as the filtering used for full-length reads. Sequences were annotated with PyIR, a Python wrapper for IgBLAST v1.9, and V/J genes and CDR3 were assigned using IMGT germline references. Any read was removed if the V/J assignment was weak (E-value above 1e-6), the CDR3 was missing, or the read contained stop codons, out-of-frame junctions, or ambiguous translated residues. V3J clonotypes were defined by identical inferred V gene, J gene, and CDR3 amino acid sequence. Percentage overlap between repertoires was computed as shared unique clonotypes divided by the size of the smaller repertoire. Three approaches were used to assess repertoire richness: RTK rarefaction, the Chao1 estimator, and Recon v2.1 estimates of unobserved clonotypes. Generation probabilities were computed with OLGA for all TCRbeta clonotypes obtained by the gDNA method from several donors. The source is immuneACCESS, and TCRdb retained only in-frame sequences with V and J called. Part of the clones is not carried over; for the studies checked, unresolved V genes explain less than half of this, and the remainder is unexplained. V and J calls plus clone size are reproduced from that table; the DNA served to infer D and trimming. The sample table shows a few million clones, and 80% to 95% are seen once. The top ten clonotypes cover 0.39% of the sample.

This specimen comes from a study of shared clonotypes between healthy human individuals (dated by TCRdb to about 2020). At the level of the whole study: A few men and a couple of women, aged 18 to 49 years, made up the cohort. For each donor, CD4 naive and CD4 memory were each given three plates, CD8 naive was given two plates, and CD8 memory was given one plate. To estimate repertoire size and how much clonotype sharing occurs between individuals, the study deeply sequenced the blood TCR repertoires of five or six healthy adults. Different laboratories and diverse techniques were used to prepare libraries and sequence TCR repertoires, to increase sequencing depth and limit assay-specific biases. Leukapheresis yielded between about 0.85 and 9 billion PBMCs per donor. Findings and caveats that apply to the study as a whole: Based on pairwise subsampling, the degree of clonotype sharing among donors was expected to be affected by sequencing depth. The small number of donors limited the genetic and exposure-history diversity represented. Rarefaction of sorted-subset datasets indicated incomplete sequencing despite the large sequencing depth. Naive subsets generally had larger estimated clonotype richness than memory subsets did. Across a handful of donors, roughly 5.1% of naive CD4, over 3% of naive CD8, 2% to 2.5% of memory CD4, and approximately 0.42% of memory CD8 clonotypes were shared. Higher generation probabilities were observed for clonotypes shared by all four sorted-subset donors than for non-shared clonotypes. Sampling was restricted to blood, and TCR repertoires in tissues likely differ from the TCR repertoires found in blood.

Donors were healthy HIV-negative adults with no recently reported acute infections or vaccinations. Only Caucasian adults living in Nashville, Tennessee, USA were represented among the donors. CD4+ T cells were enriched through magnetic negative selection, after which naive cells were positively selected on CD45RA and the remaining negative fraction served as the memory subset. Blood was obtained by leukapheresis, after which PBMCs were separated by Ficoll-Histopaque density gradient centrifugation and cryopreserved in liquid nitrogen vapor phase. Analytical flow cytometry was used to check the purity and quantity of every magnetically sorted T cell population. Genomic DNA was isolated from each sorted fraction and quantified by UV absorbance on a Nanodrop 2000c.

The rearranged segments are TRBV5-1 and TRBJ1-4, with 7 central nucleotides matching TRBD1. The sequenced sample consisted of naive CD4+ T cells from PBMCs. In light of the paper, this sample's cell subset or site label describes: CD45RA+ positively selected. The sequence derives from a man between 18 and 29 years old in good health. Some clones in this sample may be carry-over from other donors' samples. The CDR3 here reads CASSPTGTREKLFF. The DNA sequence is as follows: TGCGCCAGCAGCCCGACAGGGACAAGGGAAAAACTGTTTTTT.